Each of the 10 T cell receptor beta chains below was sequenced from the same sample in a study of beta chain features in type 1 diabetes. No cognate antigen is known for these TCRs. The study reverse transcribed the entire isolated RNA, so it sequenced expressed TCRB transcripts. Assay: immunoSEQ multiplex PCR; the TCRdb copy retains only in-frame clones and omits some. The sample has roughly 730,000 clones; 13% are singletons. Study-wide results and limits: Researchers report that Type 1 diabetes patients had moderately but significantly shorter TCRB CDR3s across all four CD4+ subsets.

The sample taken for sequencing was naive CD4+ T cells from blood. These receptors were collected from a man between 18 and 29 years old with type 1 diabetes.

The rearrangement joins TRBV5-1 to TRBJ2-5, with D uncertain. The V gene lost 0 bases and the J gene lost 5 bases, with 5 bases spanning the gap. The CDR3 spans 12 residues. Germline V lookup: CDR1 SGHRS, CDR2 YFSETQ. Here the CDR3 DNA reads TGCGCCAGCAGCTTGGAGACGGAGACCCAGTACTTC. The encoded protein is CASSLETETQYF.

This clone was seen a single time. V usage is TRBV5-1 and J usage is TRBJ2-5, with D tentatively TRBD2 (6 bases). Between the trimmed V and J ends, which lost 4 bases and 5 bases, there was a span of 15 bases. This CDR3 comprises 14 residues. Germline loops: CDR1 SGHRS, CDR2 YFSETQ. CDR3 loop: CASSRDWDLETQYF. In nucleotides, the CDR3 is TGCGCCAGCAGCAGGGACTGGGACCTGGAGACCCAGTACTTC. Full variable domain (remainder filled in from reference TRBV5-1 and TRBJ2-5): KAGVTQTPRYLIKTRGQQVTLSCSPISGHRSVSWYQQTPGQGLQFLFEYFSETQRNKGNFPGRFSGRQFSNSRSEMNVSTLELGDSALYLCASSRDWDLETQYFGPGTRLLVL.

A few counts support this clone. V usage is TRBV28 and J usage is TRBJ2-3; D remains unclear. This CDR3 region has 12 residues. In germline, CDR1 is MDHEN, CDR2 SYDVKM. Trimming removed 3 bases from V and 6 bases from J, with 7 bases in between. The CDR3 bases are TGTGCCAGCAGTTTGAAACGGGATACGCAGTATTTT. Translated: CASSLKRDTQYF.

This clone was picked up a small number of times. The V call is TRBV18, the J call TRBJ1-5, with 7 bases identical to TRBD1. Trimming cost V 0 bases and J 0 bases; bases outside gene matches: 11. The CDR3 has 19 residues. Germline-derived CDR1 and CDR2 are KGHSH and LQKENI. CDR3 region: CASSPPPQGPPYSNQPQHF. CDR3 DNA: TGTGCCAGCTCACCACCGCCACAGGGGCCGCCATATAGCAATCAGCCCCAGCATTTT.

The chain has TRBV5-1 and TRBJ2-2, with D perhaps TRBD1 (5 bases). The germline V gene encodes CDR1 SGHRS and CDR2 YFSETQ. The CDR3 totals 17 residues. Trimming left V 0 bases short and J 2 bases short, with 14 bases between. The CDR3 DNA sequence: TGCGCCAGCAGCTTGGAATCAGGGCGCTACAACACCGGGGAGCTGTTTTTT. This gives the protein CASSLESGRYNTGELFF.

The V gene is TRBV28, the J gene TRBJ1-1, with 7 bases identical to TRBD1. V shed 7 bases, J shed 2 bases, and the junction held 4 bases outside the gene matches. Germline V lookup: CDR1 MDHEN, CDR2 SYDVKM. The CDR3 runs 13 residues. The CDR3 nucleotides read TGTGCCAGCACTACAGGGGTAAACACTGAAGCTTTCTTT. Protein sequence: CASTTGVNTEAFF.

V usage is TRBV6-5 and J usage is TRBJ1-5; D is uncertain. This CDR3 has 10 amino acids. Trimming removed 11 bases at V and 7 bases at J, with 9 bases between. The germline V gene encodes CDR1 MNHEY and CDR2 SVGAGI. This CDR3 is CARREQPQHF. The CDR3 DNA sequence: TGTGCCCGGCGAGAGCAGCCCCAGCATTTT.

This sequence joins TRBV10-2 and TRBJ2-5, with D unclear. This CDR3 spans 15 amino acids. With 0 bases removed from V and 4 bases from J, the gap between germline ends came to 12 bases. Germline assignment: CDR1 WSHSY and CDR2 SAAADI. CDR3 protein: CASSESGGVGETQYF. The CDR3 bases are TGCGCCAGCAGTGAGTCTGGCGGCGTGGGAGAGACCCAGTACTTC.

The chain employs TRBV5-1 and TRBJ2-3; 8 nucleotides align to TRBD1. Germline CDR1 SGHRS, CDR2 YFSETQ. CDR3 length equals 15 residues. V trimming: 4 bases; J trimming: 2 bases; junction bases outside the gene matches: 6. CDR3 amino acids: CASSIGQGPTDTQYF. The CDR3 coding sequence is TGCGCCAGCAGCATAGGACAGGGTCCCACAGATACGCAGTATTTT.

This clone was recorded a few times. For the CDR3, the DNA is TGTGCCAGCAGTGACTTGTGGGTGCGGCTCAACACAGATACGCAGTATTTT. Translation: CASSDLWVRLNTDTQYF. This rearrangement joins TRBV2 to TRBJ2-3; D is uncertain. The CDR3 covers 17 residues. Between the trimmed V and J ends, which lost 3 bases and 2 bases, there was a span of 18 bases. Germline loops: CDR1 SNHLY, CDR2 FYNNEI.